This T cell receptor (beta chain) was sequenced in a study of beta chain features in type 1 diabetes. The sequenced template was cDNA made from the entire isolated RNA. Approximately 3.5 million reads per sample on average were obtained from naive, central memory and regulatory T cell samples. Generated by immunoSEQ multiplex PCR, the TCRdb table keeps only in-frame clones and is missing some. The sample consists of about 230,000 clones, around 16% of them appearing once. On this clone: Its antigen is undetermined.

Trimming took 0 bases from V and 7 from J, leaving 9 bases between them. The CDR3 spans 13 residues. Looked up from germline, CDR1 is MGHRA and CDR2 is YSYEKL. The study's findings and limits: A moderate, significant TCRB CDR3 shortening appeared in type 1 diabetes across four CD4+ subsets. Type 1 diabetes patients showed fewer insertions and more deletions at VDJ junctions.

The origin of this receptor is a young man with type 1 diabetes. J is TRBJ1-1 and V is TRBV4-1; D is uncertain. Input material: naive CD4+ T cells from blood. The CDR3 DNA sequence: TGCGCCAGCAGCCAAGATGGAGAGGGTGAAGCTTTCTTT. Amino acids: CASSQDGEGEAFF.